The sequence of this TCR beta chain was determined in a study of human T cells and chemical hapten exposure. During construction of the library, unique molecular identifiers were attached to individual cDNA molecules for quantitative, reproducible TCR counting. One entry per CDR3 protein results from TCRdb running MiXCR on the RACE reads. The repertoire has some 350,000 distinct CDR3 sequences, under 8% of them found once; the top ten carry around 8.4%. Time point of the sample: patch test 1, 2 weeks after DPC sensitization. The treatment was: therapeutic diphenylcyclopropenone sensitization with weekly scalp DPC. Donation of samples came from alopecia patients who were 18 to 70 years old and suitable for DPC. Germline trimming cut 4 bases from V and 4 bases from J; bases unmatched to any gene: 2. CDR1 SNHLY and CDR2 FYNNEI come from the germline V gene. The CDR3 runs to 13 residues.

J is TRBJ2-3 and V is TRBV2; 7 nucleotides agree with TRBD2. Here the sequenced sample was whole blood, taken in connection with sensitization to the hapten diphenylcyclopropenone (DPC). The sequence derives from a woman aged 18 to 35 with alopecia areata. Some clones in this sample may be carry-over from other donors' samples. CDR3 nucleotide sequence: TGTGCCAGCAGTGGGGAGGGTCCAGATACGCAGTATTTT. Residues: CASSGEGPDTQYF.